Shown below are 10 T cell receptor beta chains from a single sample sequenced in a study of T cell repertoires in cytomegalovirus infection. TCRdb analysed the reads with MiXCR anew, one entry per CDR3 protein. The table records approximately 500,000 distinct CDR3 sequences, roughly 12% of them present only once. Sequences were obtained from PBMCs. These receptor sequences come from a human donor in good health (CMV status not recorded). Some clones in this sample may be carry-over from other donors' samples.

The gene calls are TRBV3-1 and TRBJ1-2; D ambiguous. The CDR3 runs to 14 residues. Trimming removed 5 bases at V and 3 bases at J, with 13 bases between. CDR1 LGHDT and CDR2 YNNKEL come from the germline V gene (reference sequence). The CDR3 nucleotides are TGTGCCAGCAGCTCCGATCCAGACTACTATGGCTACACCTTC. Encoded protein: CASSSDPDYYGYTF.

This clonotype has ten or more counts. The CDR3: CASSSSLGPSYGYTF. The CDR3 DNA follows: TGTGCCAGCAGTTCAAGCCTTGGGCCCTCTTATGGCTACACCTTC. This sequence joins TRBV27 and TRBJ1-2; D remains unclear. From germline, CDR1 is MNHEY and CDR2 SMNVEV (reference sequence). V was clipped by 4 bases and J by 5 bases, with 17 bases between them. The CDR3 loop spans 15 amino acids.

This chain links TRBV12-3 or TRBV12-4 with TRBJ1-3; unclear D gene. Trimming stripped 3 bases from V and 10 bases from J, with 10 bases between. This CDR3 spans 12 amino acids. The CDR3 loop is CASSFGSTTIYF. The DNA for the CDR3 is TGTGCCAGCAGTTTCGGGTCCACAACCATATATTTT.

This clonotype came up a few times. This chain joins TRBV4-1 and TRBJ2-1; D may be TRBD2 (5 bases). Per the germline V gene, CDR1 is MGHRA and CDR2 is YSYEKL. The CDR3 totals 15 residues. Trimming cost V 4 bases and J 7 bases, with 17 bases left between them. In nucleotides, the CDR3 is TGCGCCAGCAGCCGTATAGCGACCTTAATAAATGAGCAGTTCTTC. This codes for CASSRIATLINEQFF.

This clonotype was counted many times. The V gene is TRBV5-6, the J gene TRBJ2-7, with a weak D call TRBD2 (6 bases). Per germline, CDR1 SGHDT and CDR2 YYEEEE. With 2 bases removed from V and 0 bases from J, the gap between germline ends came to 12 bases. CDR3 length: 15 amino acids. The DNA for the CDR3 is TGTGCCAGCAGCTTCCGGGACTTTAGCTCCTACGAGCAGTACTTC. Protein: CASSFRDFSSYEQYF.

The gene calls are TRBV29-1 and TRBJ2-6; D is unresolved. Trimming removed 0 bases at V and 2 bases at J, with 2 bases between. Germline V gives CDR1 SQVTM, CDR2 ANQGSEA. The CDR3 is 13 amino acids. CDR3 amino acids: CSVEEAGANVLTF. The CDR3 region has the DNA TGCAGCGTTGAAGAAGCTGGGGCCAACGTCCTGACTTTC.

This clonotype was observed at least ten times. The chain carries TRBV12-3 or TRBV12-4 and TRBJ1-5; tentatively, D is TRBD1 (5 bases). Trimming cost V 6 bases and J 10 bases, with 19 bases left between them. This CDR3 is built from 14 residues. The CDR3 here is CASSLDPRRGPQHF. The CDR3 coding sequence is TGTGCCAGCAGCCTAGACCCTCGCCGGGGCCCCCAGCATTTT.

This clonotype appeared a few times. This chain connects TRBV7-3 to TRBJ2-5; 9 positions agree with TRBD2. The V gene end was trimmed by 3 bases and the J gene end by 6 bases; junction bases not matched to a gene: 11. Germline V CDR1 and CDR2: SGHTA, FQGTGA. The CDR3 contains 16 residues. The CDR3 DNA follows: TGTGCCAGCAGCTTGGGTAGCGGGGGCTCCAGGAAGACCCAGTACTTC. This translates into CASSLGSGGSRKTQYF.

This clonotype occurred many times. The V gene is TRBV5-1, the J gene TRBJ2-5, with 15 positions matching TRBD2. Germline loops: CDR1 SGHRS, CDR2 YFSETQ. V lost 4 bases, J lost 3 bases, and 10 bases stayed unmatched. The CDR3 contains 18 residues. CDR3 sequence: CASSRDGTSGRNEETQYF. The CDR3 region has the DNA TGCGCCAGCAGCCGGGACGGGACTAGCGGGAGGAATGAAGAGACCCAGTACTTC.

This clonotype was recorded many times. This rearrangement joins TRBV7-2 to TRBJ2-1; 10 bases match TRBD2. Germline V gene lookup returns CDR1 SGHTA and CDR2 FQGNSA. Losses at the gene ends were 1 base for V and 0 bases for J; bases not matched to a gene: 6. The CDR3 contains 18 residues. CDR3 sequence reads: CASSLVVSSGSSYNEQFF. The CDR3 DNA is TGTGCCAGCAGCTTAGTGGTTTCTAGCGGGAGCTCCTACAATGAGCAGTTCTTC.